In its sample, the clone carrying this TCR beta chain was seen many times. Its antigen is unidentified. V shed 0 bases, J shed 4 bases, and the junction held 2 bases outside the gene matches. The CDR3 sequence is 15 residues long. Germline assignment: CDR1 SGHRS and CDR2 YFSETQ. TCR beta libraries were built with iRepertoire HTBI primers and Arm-PCR of CDR3 regions. TCRdb recomputed calls from the multiplex PCR reads with MiXCR, one row per CDR3 protein. In the table there are about 500,000 distinct CDR3 sequences, 15% to 20% of which are singletons. This entry comes from a study of regulatory T cells in long-lasting Graves disease. Regarding time point: newly diagnosed GD, antithyroid drugs for less than 3 months. RNA from PBMCs was the source of the TCR library. Study-level findings and limits: No thyroid tissue was studied; the work used peripheral blood only.

These data were likewise used in another study, on T cells in Graves' hyperthyroidism and ophthalmopathy. That publication notes: Uncontrolled infection, other autoimmune disease, pregnancy or lactation barred patients from enrollment.

The gene calls are TRBV5-1 and TRBJ2-1, with TRBD2 matching 9 bases. This receptor was taken from a man aged 40-55 years with Graves disease. The material was peripheral blood mononuclear cells (PBMCs), obtained at new diagnosis, from a patient treated with antithyroid drugs. The CDR3 spells CASSLALAGYNEQFF. The DNA of the CDR3 is TGCGCCAGCAGCTTGGCGCTAGCGGGATACAATGAGCAGTTCTTC.